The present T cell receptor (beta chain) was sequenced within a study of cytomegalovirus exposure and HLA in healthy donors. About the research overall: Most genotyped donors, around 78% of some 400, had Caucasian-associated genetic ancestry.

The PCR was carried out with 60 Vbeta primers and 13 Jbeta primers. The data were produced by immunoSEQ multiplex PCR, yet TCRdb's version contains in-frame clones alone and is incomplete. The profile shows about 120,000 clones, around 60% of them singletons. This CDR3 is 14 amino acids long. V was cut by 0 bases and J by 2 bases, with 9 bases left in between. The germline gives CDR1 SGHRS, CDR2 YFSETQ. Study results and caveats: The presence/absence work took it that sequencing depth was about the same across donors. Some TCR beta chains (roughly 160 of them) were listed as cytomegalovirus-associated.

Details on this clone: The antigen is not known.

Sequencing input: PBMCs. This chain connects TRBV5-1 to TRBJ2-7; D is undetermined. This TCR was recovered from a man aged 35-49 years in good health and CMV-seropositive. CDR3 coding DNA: TGCGCCAGCAGCTTGGGAGAATCTGCCTACGAGCAGTACTTC. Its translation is CASSLGESAYEQYF. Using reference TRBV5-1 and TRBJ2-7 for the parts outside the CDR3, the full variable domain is KAGVTQTPRYLIKTRGQQVTLSCSPISGHRSVSWYQQTPGQGLQFLFEYFSETQRNKGNFPGRFSGRQFSNSRSEMNVSTLELGDSALYLCASSLGESAYEQYFGPGTRLTVT.